Below, 5 T cell receptor beta chains from the same sample are listed, as sequenced in a study of T cell clusters in autoimmune cytopenias. TRB rearrangements were amplified by touch-down multiplex PCR with mixed TRB-A/B primers. With the multiplex PCR reads reprocessed, TCRdb shows one record per CDR3 protein and no DNA. There are about 7,400 distinct CDR3 sequences in the sample, with 25% to 30% held by the top ten. Approximately 36,000 genome equivalents of blood DNA were amplified for TRB. The sample taken for sequencing was peripheral blood. These receptors all stem from a human donor with an autoimmune cytopenia or autoimmune hepatitis (not recorded which).

This chain connects TRBV10-3 to TRBJ1-5. The CDR3 length is 14 residues. Germline V lookup: CDR1 ENHRY, CDR2 SYGVKD. CDR3 in amino acids: CAISSSQDHQPQHF.

This clonotype is medium-sized by frequency. The V gene is TRBV5-4, the J gene TRBJ1-4; the TRBD1 assignment by TCRdb is unverifiable without DNA. Germline loops: CDR1 SGHNT, CDR2 YYREEE (reference sequence). This CDR3 has 13 amino acids. CDR3: CASSTGTGEKLFF.

This chain links TRBV10-2 with TRBJ2-7. Germline V gives CDR1 WSHSY, CDR2 SAAADI. There are 16 residues in the CDR3. CDR3 sequence: CASSESSLAGSYEQYF.

Frequency places this clonotype as medium-sized (0.01 to 0.1%). This chain connects TRBV20-1 to TRBJ1-5; TCRdb lists TRBD1, though no DNA is available to test this call. CDR3 length: 14 amino acids. The germline CDR1 and CDR2 sequences are DFQATT and SNEGSKA (reference sequence). This chain's CDR3 is CSAGDRRGTQPQHF.

In terms of frequency, this clonotype is medium-sized (0.01 to 0.1%). The CDR3 region is CASSRFGNGAYEQYF. This chain uses TRBV27 with TRBJ2-7. CDR3 length: 15 residues. Germline CDR1 and CDR2: MNHEY and SMNVEV (reference sequence).